The 14 T cell receptor beta chains in this list originate from one sample, sequenced in a study of cytomegalovirus exposure and HLA in healthy donors. Amplification used 60 Vbeta primers and 13 Jbeta primers. Clones were sequenced by immunoSEQ multiplex PCR, and TCRdb holds only the in-frame ones, with some missing. Of 110,000 to 150,000 clones in the sample, 80% were seen once. What was sequenced was PBMCs. The receptors shown here come from a male donor in good health and CMV-seronegative.

The chain employs TRBV9 and TRBJ2-1; 14 bases match TRBD2. The CDR3 is made up of 17 amino acids. Trimming cost V 2 bases and J 0 bases; bases outside gene matches: 1. Germline V gene sequence: CDR1 SGDLS, CDR2 YYNGEE. The chain's CDR3 is CASSVGLAGASYNEQFF. CDR3 in DNA: TGTGCCAGCAGCGTGGGACTAGCGGGGGCCTCCTACAATGAGCAGTTCTTC. Variable domain in full (rest from reference TRBV9 and TRBJ2-1): DSGVTQTPKHLITATGQRVTLRCSPRSGDLSVYWYQQSLDQGLQFLIQYYNGEERAKGNILERFSAQQFPDLHSELNLSSLELGDSALYFCASSVGLAGASYNEQFFGPGTRLTVL.

This chain uses TRBV27 with TRBJ2-5, with 7 nucleotides matching TRBD1. TRBJ2-7 matches the DNA end more closely, so the J call is doubtful. The CDR3 totals 13 residues. Germline V gene lookup returns CDR1 MNHEY and CDR2 SMNVEV (reference sequence). The CDR3 nucleotides are TGTGCCAGCCGGACAGGAGGTCACTACGAGCAGTACTTC. As protein: CASRTGGHYEQYF.

The rearrangement links TRBV7-9 to TRBJ1-6, with TRBD1 matching 7 bases. CDR3 size: 16 residues. The V gene's germline CDR1 is SEHNR and CDR2 FQNEAQ (reference sequence). Unmatched junction bases numbered 12, after V lost 4 bases and J lost 9 bases. The CDR3 sequence is CASSSGQSLGVSPLHF. In DNA form, the CDR3 reads TGTGCCAGCAGCTCGGGACAGTCTCTGGGAGTTTCACCCCTCCACTTT.

This clone was seen once. The V call is TRBV20-1, the J call TRBJ2-5; perhaps TRBD1 as D (5 bases). CDR3 length: 11 residues. Per germline, CDR1 DFQATT and CDR2 SNEGSKA (reference sequence). The V end lost 6 bases, the J end lost 5 bases, and 10 bases lay between the germline ends. The CDR3 spells CSARGRETQYF. The CDR3 coding sequence is TGCAGTGCAAGGGGCCGGGAGACCCAGTACTTC.

The rearrangement links TRBV7-2 to TRBJ2-5, with D maybe TRBD1 (6 bases). The CDR3 totals 14 residues. From germline, CDR1 is SGHTA and CDR2 FQGNSA. The ends were cut back, 2 bases at V and 5 bases at J, with 12 bases in the middle. This chain's CDR3 is CASSLSVRGETQYF. Here the CDR3 DNA reads TGTGCCAGCAGCTTATCGGTTAGGGGGGAGACCCAGTACTTC.

V gene TRBV6-6 combines with J gene TRBJ1-2, with D tentatively TRBD1 (6 bases). Trimming shortened V by 0 bases and J by 8 bases, and 16 bases separated the two germline ends. CDR3 length equals 15 residues. The germline CDR1 and CDR2 sequences are MNHNY and SVGAGI (reference sequence). The CDR3 reads CASSYSPDSGEGYTF. CDR3 bases: TGTGCCAGCAGTTACTCCCCGGACAGTGGCGAGGGCTACACCTTC.

This chain links TRBV4-2 with TRBJ2-1; D may be TRBD2 (5 bases). Germline values: CDR1 LGHNA, CDR2 YNFKEQ. The CDR3 sequence is 15 residues long. Trimming removed 4 bases from V and 1 base from J, with 11 bases in between. The CDR3 protein is CASSPERRSYNEQFF. DNA for the CDR3: TGTGCCAGCAGCCCGGAAAGGAGGTCCTACAATGAGCAGTTCTTC.

CDR3 residues: CASSEGSGTEAFF. Written as DNA, the CDR3 is TGTGCCAGCAGTGAGGGCAGTGGCACTGAAGCTTTCTTT. The chain links TRBV5-4 to TRBJ1-1; D unresolved. V was trimmed by 5 bases and J by 4 bases, leaving 12 bases between them. CDR3 size: 13 residues. Germline assignment: CDR1 SGHNT and CDR2 YYREEE (reference sequence).

CDR3 residues: CATQIGTGVYEQYF. The DNA for the CDR3 is TGTGCCACCCAGATCGGGACAGGGGTGTACGAGCAGTACTTC. The J gene is TRBJ2-7, the V gene TRBV10-3; 10 bases line up with TRBD1. Germline V gene data show CDR1 as ENHRY and CDR2 as SYGVKD. The CDR3 runs 14 residues. The junction had 10 bases not matched to a gene; V was cut back by 10 bases and J by 4 bases.

V gene TRBV6-1 combines with J gene TRBJ1-4; 7 bases fit TRBD1. The CDR3 contains 13 residues. The V gene's germline CDR1 is MNHNS and CDR2 SASEGT. Trimming took 5 bases from V and 8 from J; bases not matched to a gene: 5. The CDR3 DNA follows: TGTGCCAGCAGTAGGACAGGAACGGAAAAACTGTTTTTT. It is translated as CASSRTGTEKLFF.

The rearrangement uses TRBV5-1 and TRBJ2-2; 9 nucleotides align to TRBD2. V lost 1 base, J lost 4 bases, and 8 bases stayed unmatched. This CDR3 has 17 residues. CDR1 and CDR2 from the germline V gene are SGHRS and YFSETQ. CDR3 sequence reads: CASSLKRLAVLTGELFF. The DNA of the CDR3 is TGCGCCAGCAGCTTGAAACGACTAGCGGTGCTCACCGGGGAGCTGTTTTTT.

The chain has TRBV5-1 and TRBJ1-1, with D tentatively TRBD1 (5 bases). Germline loops: CDR1 SGHRS, CDR2 YFSETQ. The ends were cut back, 3 bases at V and 0 bases at J, with 18 bases in the middle. CDR3 length: 17 amino acids. The CDR3 reads CASSSSWGAPMNTEAFF. CDR3 DNA sequence: TGCGCCAGCAGCTCTTCATGGGGCGCCCCAATGAACACTGAAGCTTTCTTT.

V usage is TRBV5-1 and J usage is TRBJ1-4; D gene uncertain. The CDR3 has 15 amino acids. Trimming pared 1 base from V and 5 bases from J, leaving 12 bases between. Germline CDR1 SGHRS, CDR2 YFSETQ. CDR3 loop: CASSLSIQRNEKLFF. In nucleotides, the CDR3 is TGCGCCAGCAGCTTGTCAATCCAACGGAATGAAAAACTGTTTTTT. The full variable domain, with the rest looked up from reference TRBV5-1 and TRBJ1-4, is KAGVTQTPRYLIKTRGQQVTLSCSPISGHRSVSWYQQTPGQGLQFLFEYFSETQRNKGNFPGRFSGRQFSNSRSEMNVSTLELGDSALYLCASSLSIQRNEKLFFGSGTQLSVL.

The chain links TRBV4-1 to TRBJ1-2; 10 bases fit TRBD1. CDR3 length: 18 residues. Trimming removed 2 bases from V and 3 bases from J; junction bases left unmatched: 12. Germline lookup yields CDR1 MGHRA and CDR2 YSYEKL. CDR3: CASSQPPATGGTDYGYTF. In DNA, the CDR3 is TGCGCCAGCAGCCAACCGCCTGCGACAGGGGGCACGGACTATGGCTACACCTTC.